This record covers a single TCR beta chain. This record belongs to a study of blood T cell repertoires in COVID-19. Study as a whole: From T cells, B-cell-depleted T cells, or PBMCs came the material, which was cDNA or gDNA.

How the authors handled the data: Amplification of reference gene primers was used by the study to estimate nucleated cell counts. Assay used: immunoSEQ multiplex PCR; TCRdb lists only in-frame clones, some missing. V, J and clone size derive from that table, while D and trimming were established from the DNA sequence. The sample has approximately 220,000 clones, approximately 83% seen once; the top ten hold roughly 2.4%. This CDR3 spans 13 amino acids. With 6 bases removed from V and 9 bases from J, the gap between germline ends came to 17 bases. Germline CDR1 is SGHAT and CDR2 is FQDESV (reference sequence).

The receptor's source is an older woman with acute or convalescent COVID-19. The chain combines TRBV11-1 with TRBJ2-5, with D possibly matching TRBD2 (6 bases). The sequencing sample was made of peripheral blood. CDR3 region: CASSTGLERSQYF. The CDR3 DNA follows: TGTGCCAGCAGTACGGGACTGGAAAGATCCCAGTACTTC.